These 2 T cell receptor beta chains were all obtained from the same sample, sequenced in a study of T cells after yellow fever vaccination. One entry per CDR3 protein results from TCRdb running MiXCR on the 5' RACE reads. The sample has 250,000 or so distinct CDR3 sequences; about 3.7% are singletons. The sample was PBMCs, taken 15 days after the yellow fever booster vaccination. The origin of the receptors is a man younger than 35 who received the YFV17D yellow fever vaccine.

This clonotype was observed at least ten times. The V gene is TRBV10-3, the J gene TRBJ1-6; 8 positions agree with TRBD1. The CDR3 is 15 amino acids. V lost 3 bases, J lost 5 bases, and 3 bases stayed unmatched. The germline V gene has CDR1 ENHRY and CDR2 SYGVKD. CDR3 sequence: CAISDGQGDNSPLHF. The CDR3 region has the DNA TGTGCCATCAGTGACGGACAGGGCGATAATTCACCCCTCCACTTT.

The genes are TRBV4-2 and TRBJ2-6; D gene uncertain. Trimming pared 0 bases from V and 2 bases from J, leaving 5 bases between. Per the germline V gene, CDR1 is LGHNA and CDR2 is YNFKEQ. This CDR3 contains 15 residues. The CDR3 DNA follows: TGTGCCAGCAGCCAAGAAGCAGCTGGGGCCAACGTCCTGACTTTC. It is translated as CASSQEAAGANVLTF.